The sequence of this TCR beta chain was determined in a study of shared clonotypes between healthy human individuals. Study at large: For every donor, three CD4 naive, three CD4 memory, two CD8 naive and one CD8 memory plates were used.

Each donor was a Caucasian adult residing in Nashville, Tennessee. TCRdb's copy holds only in-frame clones and misses some; the assay was immunoSEQ multiplex PCR. Among 2 million to 3 million clones listed, roughly 93% were seen once. The receptor's source is a man between 18 and 29 years old in good health. Some clones in this sample may be carry-over from other donors' samples. Sequenced input: naive CD4+ T cells from PBMCs. Described subset: CD45RA+ positively selected.

For the CDR3, the DNA is TGTGCCAGCAGCTTATTAGGGACAGGGGACGGCTACACCTTC. Translation: CASSLLGTGDGYTF. The rearrangement uses TRBV7-2 and TRBJ1-2; TRBD1 matches 10 bases. The V gene's germline CDR1 is SGHTA and CDR2 FQGNSA. V lost 2 bases and J lost 8; bases outside the gene matches: 5. The CDR3 is made up of 14 amino acids.